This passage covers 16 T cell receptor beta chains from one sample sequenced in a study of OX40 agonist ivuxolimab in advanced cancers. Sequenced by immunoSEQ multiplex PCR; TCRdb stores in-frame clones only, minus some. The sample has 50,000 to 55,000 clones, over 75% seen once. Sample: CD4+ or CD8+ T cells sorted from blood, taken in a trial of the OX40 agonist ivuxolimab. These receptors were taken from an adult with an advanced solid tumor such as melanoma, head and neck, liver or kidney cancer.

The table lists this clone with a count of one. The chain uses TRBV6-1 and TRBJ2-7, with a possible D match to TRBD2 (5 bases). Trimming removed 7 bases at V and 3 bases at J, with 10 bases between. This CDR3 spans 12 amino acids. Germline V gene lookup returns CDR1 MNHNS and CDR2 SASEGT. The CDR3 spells CASMGAFYEQYF. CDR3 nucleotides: TGTGCCAGCATGGGAGCTTTCTACGAGCAGTACTTC.

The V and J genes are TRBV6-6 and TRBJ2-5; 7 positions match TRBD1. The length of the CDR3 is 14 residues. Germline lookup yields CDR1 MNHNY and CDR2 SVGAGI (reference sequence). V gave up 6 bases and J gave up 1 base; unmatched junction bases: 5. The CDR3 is CASSQQGPQETQYF. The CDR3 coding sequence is TGTGCCAGCAGCCAACAGGGGCCCCAAGAGACCCAGTACTTC.

CDR3: CASSVAGNTGELFF. CDR3 DNA: TGTGCCAGCAGCGTAGCGGGGAACACCGGGGAGCTGTTTTTT. The J gene is TRBJ2-2, the V gene TRBV9; D ambiguous. V was shortened by 0 bases and J by 1 base, with 4 bases between the two germline ends. This CDR3 region has 14 residues. Germline V gives CDR1 SGDLS, CDR2 YYNGEE.

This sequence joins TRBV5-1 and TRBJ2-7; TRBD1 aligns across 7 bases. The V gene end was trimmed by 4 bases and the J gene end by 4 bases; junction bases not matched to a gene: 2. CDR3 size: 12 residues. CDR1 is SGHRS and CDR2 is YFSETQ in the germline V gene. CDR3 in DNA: TGCGCCAGCAGCCTACAGGGGTACGAGCAGTACTTC. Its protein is CASSLQGYEQYF.

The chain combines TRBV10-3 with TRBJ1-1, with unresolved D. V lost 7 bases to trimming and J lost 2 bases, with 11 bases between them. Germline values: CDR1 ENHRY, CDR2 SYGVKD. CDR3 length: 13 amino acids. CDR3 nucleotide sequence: TGTGCCATCACCGACGTACGAAACACTGAAGCTTTCTTT. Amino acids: CAITDVRNTEAFF.

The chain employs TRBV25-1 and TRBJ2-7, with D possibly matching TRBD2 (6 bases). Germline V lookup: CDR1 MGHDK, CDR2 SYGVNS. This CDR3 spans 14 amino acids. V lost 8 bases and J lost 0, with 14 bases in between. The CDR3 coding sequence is TGTGCCAGCTCCCTGGGGGGAGCCTCCTACGAGCAGTACTTC. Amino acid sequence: CASSLGGASYEQYF.

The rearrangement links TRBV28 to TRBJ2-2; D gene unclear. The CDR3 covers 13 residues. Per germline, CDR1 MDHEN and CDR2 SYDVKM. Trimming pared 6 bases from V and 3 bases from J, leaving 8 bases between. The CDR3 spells CASSILYTGELFF. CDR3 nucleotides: TGTGCCAGCAGCATCCTTTACACCGGGGAGCTGTTTTTT.

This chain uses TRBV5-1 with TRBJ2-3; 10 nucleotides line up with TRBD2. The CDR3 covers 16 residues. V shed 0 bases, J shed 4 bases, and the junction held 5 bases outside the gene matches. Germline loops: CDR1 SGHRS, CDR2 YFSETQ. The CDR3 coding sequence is TGCGCCAGCAGCTTGGCAGCGGGAGGGAGCGCAGATACGCAGTATTTT. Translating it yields CASSLAAGGSADTQYF. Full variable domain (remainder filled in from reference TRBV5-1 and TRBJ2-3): KAGVTQTPRYLIKTRGQQVTLSCSPISGHRSVSWYQQTPGQGLQFLFEYFSETQRNKGNFPGRFSGRQFSNSRSEMNVSTLELGDSALYLCASSLAAGGSADTQYFGPGTRLTVL.

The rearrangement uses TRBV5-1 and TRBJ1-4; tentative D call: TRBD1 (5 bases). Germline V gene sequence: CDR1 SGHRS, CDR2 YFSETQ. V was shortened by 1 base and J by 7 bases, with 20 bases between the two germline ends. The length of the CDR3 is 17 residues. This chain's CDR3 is CASSLSVIGTGSEKLFF. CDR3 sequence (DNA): TGCGCCAGCAGCTTGTCGGTGATTGGGACCGGGAGTGAAAAACTGTTTTTT.

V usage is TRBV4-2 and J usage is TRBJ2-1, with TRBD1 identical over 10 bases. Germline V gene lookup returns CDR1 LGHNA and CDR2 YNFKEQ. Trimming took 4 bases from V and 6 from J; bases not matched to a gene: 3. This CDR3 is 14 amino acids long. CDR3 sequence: CASSRGDRGNEQFF. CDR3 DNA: TGTGCCAGCAGCCGGGGGGACAGGGGCAATGAGCAGTTCTTC.

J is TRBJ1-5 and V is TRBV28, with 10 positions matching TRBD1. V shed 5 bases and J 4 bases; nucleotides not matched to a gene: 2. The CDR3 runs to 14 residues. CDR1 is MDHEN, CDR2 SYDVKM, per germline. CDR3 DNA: TGTGCCAGCAGTAGACAGGGGGCGAATCAGCCCCAGCATTTT. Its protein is CASSRQGANQPQHF.

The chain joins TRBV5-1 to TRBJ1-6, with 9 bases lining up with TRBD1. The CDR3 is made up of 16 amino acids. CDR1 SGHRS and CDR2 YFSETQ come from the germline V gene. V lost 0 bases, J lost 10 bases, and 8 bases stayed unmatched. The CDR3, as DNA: TGCGCCAGCAGCTTGGCTGAGGGACAGGGTCGATCACCCCTCCACTTT. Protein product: CASSLAEGQGRSPLHF. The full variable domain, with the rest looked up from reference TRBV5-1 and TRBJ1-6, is KAGVTQTPRYLIKTRGQQVTLSCSPISGHRSVSWYQQTPGQGLQFLFEYFSETQRNKGNFPGRFSGRQFSNSRSEMNVSTLELGDSALYLCASSLAEGQGRSPLHFGNGTRLTVT.

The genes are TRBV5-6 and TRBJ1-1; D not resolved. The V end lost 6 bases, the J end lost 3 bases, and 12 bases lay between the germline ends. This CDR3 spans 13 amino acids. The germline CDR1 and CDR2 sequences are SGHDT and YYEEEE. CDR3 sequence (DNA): TGTGCCAGCACCGGCCAGGCGGACACTGAAGCTTTCTTT. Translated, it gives CASTGQADTEAFF.

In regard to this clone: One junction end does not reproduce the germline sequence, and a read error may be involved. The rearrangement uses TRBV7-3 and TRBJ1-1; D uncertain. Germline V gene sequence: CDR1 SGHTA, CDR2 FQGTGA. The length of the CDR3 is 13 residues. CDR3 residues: CASSLGLKTEAFF. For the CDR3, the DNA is TGTGCCAGCAGCTTAGGTTTGAAGACTGAAGCTTTCTTT.

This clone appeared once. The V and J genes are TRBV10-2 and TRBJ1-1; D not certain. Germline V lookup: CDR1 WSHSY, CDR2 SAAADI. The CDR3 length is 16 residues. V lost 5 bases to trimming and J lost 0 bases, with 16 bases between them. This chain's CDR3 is CASSPSTDLLNTEAFF. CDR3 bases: TGCGCCAGCAGTCCAAGTACAGACCTTTTGAACACTGAAGCTTTCTTT.

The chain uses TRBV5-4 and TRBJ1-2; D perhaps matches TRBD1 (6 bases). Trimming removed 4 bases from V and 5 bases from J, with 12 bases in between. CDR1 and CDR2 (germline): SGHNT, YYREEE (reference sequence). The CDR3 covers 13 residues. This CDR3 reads CASSPWTDYGYTF. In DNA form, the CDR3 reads TGTGCCAGCAGCCCCTGGACAGATTATGGCTACACCTTC.